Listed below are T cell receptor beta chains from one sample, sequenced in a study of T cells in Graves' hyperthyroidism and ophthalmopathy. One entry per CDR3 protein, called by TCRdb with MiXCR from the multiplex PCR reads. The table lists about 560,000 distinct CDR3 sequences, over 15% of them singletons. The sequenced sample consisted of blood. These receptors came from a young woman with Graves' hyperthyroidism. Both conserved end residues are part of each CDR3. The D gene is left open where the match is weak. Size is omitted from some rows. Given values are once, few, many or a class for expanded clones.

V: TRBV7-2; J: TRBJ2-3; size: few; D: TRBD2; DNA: TGTGCCAGCAGCTTAGGCCCCGAGGGCGGGGGAGGGGCGCAGTATTTT; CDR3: CASSLGPEGGGGAQYF
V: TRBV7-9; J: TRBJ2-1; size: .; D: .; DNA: TGTGCCGGCGGCCTAGTGGAATACAATGAGCAGTTCTTC; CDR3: CAGGLVEYNEQFF
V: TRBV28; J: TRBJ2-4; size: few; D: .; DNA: TGTGCCAGCAGTTCGATCCCCAAAAACATTCAGTACTTC; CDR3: CASSSIPKNIQYF
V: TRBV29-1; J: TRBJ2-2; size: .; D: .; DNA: TGCAGCGTTTTCAAGGGGAACACCGGGGAGCTGTTTTTT; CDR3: CSVFKGNTGELFF
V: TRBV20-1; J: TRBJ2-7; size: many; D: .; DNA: TGCAGTGCTAGGGCGCCGGATCAGTACTTC; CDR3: CSARAPDQYF
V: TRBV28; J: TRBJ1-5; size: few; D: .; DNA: TGTGCCAGCAGTCTGGGCCCCTTCAATCAGCCCCAGCATTTT; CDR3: CASSLGPFNQPQHF
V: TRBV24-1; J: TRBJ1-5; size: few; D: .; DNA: TGTGCCACCAGTGACTCACTGCGGGGAAACAATCAGCCCCAGCATTTT; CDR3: CATSDSLRGNNQPQHF
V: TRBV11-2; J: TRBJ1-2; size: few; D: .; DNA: TGTGCCAGCAGCTTAGGGGGGGTGGACTATGGCTACACCTTC; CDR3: CASSLGGVDYGYTF
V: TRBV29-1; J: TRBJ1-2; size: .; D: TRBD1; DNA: TGCAGCGTTATACTCATTCCACGGACAGGCCCTTATGGCTACACCTTC; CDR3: CSVILIPRTGPYGYTF
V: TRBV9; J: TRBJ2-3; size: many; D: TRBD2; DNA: TGTGCCAGCAGCGTAGATTACGGGGGGGCCCCCACAGATACGCAGTATTTT; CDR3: CASSVDYGGAPTDTQYF
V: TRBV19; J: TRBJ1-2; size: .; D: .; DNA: TGTGCCACCTCCGACAGGACCTATGGCTACACCTTC; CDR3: CATSDRTYGYTF
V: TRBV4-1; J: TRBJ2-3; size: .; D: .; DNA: TGCGCCAGCAGCCAAGACGGGACCCGTGGACATACGCAGTATTTT; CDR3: CASSQDGTRGHTQYF
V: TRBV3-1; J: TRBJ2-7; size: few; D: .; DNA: TGTGCCAGCAGCCAAGATCCCCAGGGCTACGAGCAGTACTTC; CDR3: CASSQDPQGYEQYF
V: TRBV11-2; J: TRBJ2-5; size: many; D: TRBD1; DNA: TGTGCCAGCAGCTTAGGAACAGGGGGTGTGGAGACCCAGTACTTC; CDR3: CASSLGTGGVETQYF
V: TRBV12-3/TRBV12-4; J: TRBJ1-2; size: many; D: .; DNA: TGTGCCAGCAGTTCTCGAGACAGACTGAATAACTATGGCTACACCTTC; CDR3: CASSSRDRLNNYGYTF
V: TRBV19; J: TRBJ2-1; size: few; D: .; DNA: TGTGCCAGTTACAGGAACAATGAGCAGTTCTTC; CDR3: CASYRNNEQFF
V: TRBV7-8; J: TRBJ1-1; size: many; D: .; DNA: TGTGCCAGCAGCCCAGAGGACGGACTTGAAGCTTTCTTT; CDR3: CASSPEDGLEAFF
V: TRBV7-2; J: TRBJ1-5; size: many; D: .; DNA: TGTGCCAGCAGCTCCCCGATTGCGCAAGATGCCCAGCATTTT; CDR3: CASSSPIAQDAQHF
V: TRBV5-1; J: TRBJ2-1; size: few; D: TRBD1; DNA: TGCGCCAGCAGCCTAACCGGGACAGGGGACAATGAGCAGTTCTTC; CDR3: CASSLTGTGDNEQFF
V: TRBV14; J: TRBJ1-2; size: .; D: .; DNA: TGTGCCAGCAGCCAGACCATCCGGGGAGAAAATGGCTACACCTTC; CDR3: CASSQTIRGENGYTF
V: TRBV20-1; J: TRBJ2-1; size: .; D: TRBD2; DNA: TGCAGTGCTGACCGGGGATTAGGGCGGGAGAGGGGTAACGATGAGCAGTTCTTC; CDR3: CSADRGLGRERGNDEQFF
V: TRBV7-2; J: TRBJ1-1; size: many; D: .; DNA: TGTGCCAGCAGCTTAAGAGTCTCCCACCGCCACAGGGCTGTGAACACTGAAGCTTTCTTT; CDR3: CASSLRVSHRHRAVNTEAFF
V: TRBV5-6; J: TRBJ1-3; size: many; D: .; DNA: TGTGCCAGCAGCTTCGGCCTGACCTCTGGAAACACCATATATTTT; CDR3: CASSFGLTSGNTIYF
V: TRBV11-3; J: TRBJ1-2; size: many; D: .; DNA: TGTGCCAGCAGCTCGCCAGGGACATCCTATGGCTACACCTTC; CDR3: CASSSPGTSYGYTF
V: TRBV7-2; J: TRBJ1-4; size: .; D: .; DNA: TGTGCCAGCAGTCCTGAACCTAGCGATGAAAAACTGTTTTTT; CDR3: CASSPEPSDEKLFF
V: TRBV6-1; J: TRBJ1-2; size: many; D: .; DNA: TGTGCCAGCAGCCCCATTAGTGGCTATGGCTACACCTTC; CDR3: CASSPISGYGYTF